This TCR beta chain is drawn from a study of cytomegalovirus exposure and HLA in healthy donors (dated by TCRdb to 2017 to 2019). With regard to the full study: According to a later analysis, one platform produced both the 100 to 150 validation repertoires and the 666 repertoires of the first cohort. The study aimed to test whether cataloging public T cell receptors could reveal signatures of past pathogen exposure. Besides the first cohort of 666 subjects, a separate validation cohort made up of 90 to 150 different subjects was used. To predict cytomegalovirus infection status, the study combined high-throughput TCR immunosequencing, statistical association of individual TCRs with disease status, and machine learning.

Separate from the roughly 660-subject first cohort, the validation cohort of 90 to 150 subjects was the group to which the donors belonged. General conclusions and limits of the study: All 120 or so repertoires were used to score co-occurrence in the validation cohort in a later analysis, because that analysis had no HLA typing for the cohort. Cytomegalovirus status was reported to be diagnosed by the classifier with high specificity and sensitivity in both the original and validation cohorts. In a later analysis, TCRs clustered in the first cohort were found to also tend to co-occur in the 130 or so validation repertoires, with 90% to 95% of cluster scores above 0. A total of 150 or so TCR beta chains were listed by the study as associated with cytomegalovirus. The authors suggested that the approach could potentially be generalized to other disease states and immunological phenotypes. In vitro tests confirmed that a few of the cytomegalovirus-associated TCR beta chains recognize cytomegalovirus antigens. Across donors, most TCR sequences were observed very rarely, whereas some public TCRs were present in many individuals.

Library creation used the immunoSEQ multiplex PCR assay. The authors processed their data as follows. A statistical classification framework was built to diagnose cytomegalovirus status from the catalog of TCR beta chain sequences. TCRdb provides this immuneACCESS table in a form limited to in-frame rearrangements. Some clones are lacking; in checked studies, under half of them reflect an unresolved V gene, and why the rest are absent is not known. V and J calls and clone size are those listed in that table; D and trimming were worked out from the DNA. The sample table holds around 80,000 clones, of which 95% were seen once. About 0.7% of the sample lies in the top ten. A note on this clone: Its antigen target is currently unknown. No much larger clone is present one base from it, and per-base qualities are unavailable.

The V end loses 2 bases and the J end loses 1 base, and a stretch of 11 bases separates them. The CDR3, cysteine through phenylalanine, is 15 amino acids long. Only the CDR3 DNA stays, 45 bases, in frame from base 1. The germline V gene provides CDR1 SNHLY and CDR2 FYNNEI. Recombination joined TRBV2 with TRBJ2-5; a tentative D call is TRBD1 (6 bases match). The sequenced sample consisted of PBMCs. This receptor was identified in a woman between 18 and 29 years old in good health and CMV-seronegative. The DNA is as follows: TGTGCCAGCAGTGAATGGGGGCTAGCCCAAGAGACCCAGTACTTC. Its coded protein is CASSEWGLAQETQYF. With the portions outside the CDR3 filled from the reference TRBV2 and TRBJ2-5 genes, the complete variable region becomes EPEVTQTPSHQVTQMGQEVILRCVPISNHLYFYWYRQILGQKVEFLVSFYNNEISEKSEIFDDQFSVERPDGSNFTLKIRSTKLEDSAMYFCASSEWGLAQETQYFGPGTRLLVL.